Each of the 5 T cell receptor beta chains below was sequenced from the same sample in a study of human T cells and chemical hapten exposure. TCRdb redid the calling of the RACE reads with MiXCR, one entry per CDR3 protein. Here the sample spans approximately 400,000 distinct CDR3 sequences, 5% to 6.5% being singletons. As to time point: pre-sensitization, week 0. As to treatment: therapeutic diphenylcyclopropenone sensitization with weekly scalp DPC. The sequenced sample was whole blood, obtained in connection with sensitization to the hapten diphenylcyclopropenone (DPC). The receptors stem from a woman aged 50 to 65 with alopecia areata. Some clones in this sample may be carry-over from other donors' samples.

This clonotype showed up many times. V is TRBV10-3 and J is TRBJ1-5; 7 nucleotides agree with TRBD1. The V gene's germline CDR1 is ENHRY and CDR2 SYGVKD. This CDR3 comprises 15 residues. J gave up 7 bases and V 2 bases, and 8 bases lay outside the gene matches. The CDR3 here is CAISEGGGAGQPQHF. CDR3 sequence (DNA): TGTGCCATCAGTGAGGGAGGGGGCGCAGGCCAGCCCCAGCATTTT.

At least ten counts were recorded for this clonotype. This chain uses TRBV29-1 with TRBJ1-2, with a possible D match to TRBD1 (5 bases). The germline V gene has CDR1 SQVTM and CDR2 ANQGSEA. Trimming took 0 bases from V and 8 from J, leaving 19 bases between them. There are 15 residues in the CDR3. The CDR3 reads CSVEEGPGTAEGYTF. CDR3 DNA sequence: TGCAGCGTTGAAGAGGGCCCCGGGACCGCGGAAGGCTACACCTTC. The full variable domain, its missing parts supplied by reference TRBV29-1 and TRBJ1-2, is SAVISQKPSRDICQRGTSLTIQCQVDSQVTMMFWYRQQPGQSLTLIATANQGSEATYESGFVIDKFPISRPNLTFSTLTVSNMSPEDSSIYLCSVEEGPGTAEGYTFGSGTRLTVV.

The rearrangement links TRBV3-1 to TRBJ2-3; D unresolved. Trimming removed 4 bases from V and 2 bases from J, with 13 bases in between. Per the germline V gene, CDR1 is LGHDT and CDR2 is YNNKEL (reference sequence). The CDR3 totals 15 residues. The CDR3 DNA is TGTGCCAGCAGCCCCGCCAGTCCCTACACAGATACGCAGTATTTT. Protein product: CASSPASPYTDTQYF.

The genes are TRBV7-8 and TRBJ1-1; TRBD1 might be the D (5 bases). There are 15 residues in the CDR3. The V gene's germline CDR1 is SGHVS and CDR2 FQNEAQ. Trimming cost V 1 base and J 3 bases, with 12 bases left between them. CDR3 sequence: CASSLGGESYTEAFF. The CDR3 DNA reads as TGTGCCAGCAGCTTAGGGGGGGAGTCGTACACTGAAGCTTTCTTT. The full variable domain, completed using reference TRBV7-8 and TRBJ1-1, is GAGVSQSPRYKVAKRGQDVALRCDPISGHVSLFWYQQALGQGPEFLTYFQNEAQLDKSGLPSDRFFAERPEGSVSTLKIQRTQQEDSAVYLCASSLGGESYTEAFFGQGTRLTVV.

This clonotype was recorded at least ten times. The chain employs TRBV3-1 and TRBJ2-3; TRBD1 matches 8 bases. The CDR3 runs to 16 residues. Trimming took 0 bases from V and 4 from J; bases not matched to a gene: 6. Germline CDR1 LGHDT, CDR2 YNNKEL (reference sequence). The CDR3 loop reads CASSQDTGGRADTQYF. The CDR3 bases are TGTGCCAGCAGCCAAGACACAGGGGGGCGTGCAGATACGCAGTATTTT.